One sample yielded the 15 T cell receptor beta chains listed below, sequenced in a study of blood T cell repertoires in COVID-19. Profiling relied on immunoSEQ multiplex PCR, and the TCRdb table lists in-frame clones only, not all of them. The sample holds about 120,000 clones, around 79% seen once. The source material was peripheral blood. The receptors come from a man aged 65 to 79 with acute or convalescent COVID-19.

The chain couples TRBV4-3 to TRBJ1-2; 9 bases map to TRBD1. Losses at the gene ends were 2 bases for V and 4 bases for J; bases not matched to a gene: 5. The germline V gene encodes CDR1 LGHNA and CDR2 YSLEER. The CDR3 is 15 amino acids. The CDR3 protein is CASSQRTGETYGYTF. Written as DNA, the CDR3 is TGCGCCAGCAGCCAAAGGACAGGGGAGACCTATGGCTACACCTTC.

This clone has more than one count but fewer than ten. This chain joins TRBV4-3 and TRBJ1-1, with TRBD1 identical over 8 bases. Germline V gene sequence: CDR1 LGHNA, CDR2 YSLEER. The length of the CDR3 is 20 residues. Trimming removed 0 bases from V and 2 bases from J; junction bases left unmatched: 17. For the CDR3, the DNA is TGCGCCAGCAGCCAAGAGTGGTCAGGGGGCGCGTTAGCACTAAACACTGAAGCTTTCTTT. Translated, it gives CASSQEWSGGALALNTEAFF.

V usage is TRBV2 and J usage is TRBJ2-7; perhaps TRBD1 as D (6 bases). With 2 bases removed from V and 10 bases from J, the gap between germline ends came to 18 bases. Per the germline V gene, CDR1 is SNHLY and CDR2 is FYNNEI. This CDR3 contains 14 residues. The DNA of the CDR3 is TGTGCCAGCAGTGAAAACCCCGGTCCAGGGGAACAGTACTTC. It codes for CASSENPGPGEQYF.

This chain connects TRBV6-5 to TRBJ1-4, with 8 bases that match TRBD1. V lost 5 bases to trimming and J lost 3 bases; unmatched junction nucleotides: 5. Germline values: CDR1 MNHEY, CDR2 SVGAGI. The CDR3 is 15 amino acids. The CDR3 loop reads CASSLQGDANEKLFF. CDR3 DNA: TGTGCCAGCAGTCTACAGGGGGACGCTAATGAAAAACTGTTTTTT.

This clone was observed a single time. The chain has TRBV7-9 and TRBJ2-1; 8 bases are shared with TRBD2. The V gene's germline CDR1 is SEHNR and CDR2 FQNEAQ (reference sequence). CDR3 length: 15 amino acids. The junction had 6 bases not matched to a gene; V was cut back by 3 bases and J by 5 bases. The CDR3 here is CASSFVSGEHNEQFF. The CDR3 DNA reads TGTGCCAGCAGCTTTGTTAGCGGGGAGCACAATGAGCAGTTCTTC.

The chain recombines TRBV24-1 with TRBJ2-2; D gene uncertain. The germline gives CDR1 KGHDR, CDR2 SFDVKD. Trimming cost V 3 bases and J 2 bases, with 9 bases left between them. The CDR3 consists of 15 residues. The CDR3 DNA reads as TGTGCCACCAGTGATCCGGTCGTAAACACCGGGGAGCTGTTTTTT. Translated, it gives CATSDPVVNTGELFF.

The chain couples TRBV7-2 to TRBJ1-1; D possibly corresponds to TRBD1 (5 bases). This CDR3 contains 15 residues. Germline lookup yields CDR1 SGHTA and CDR2 FQGNSA. The V gene lost 3 bases and the J gene lost 3 bases, with 14 bases spanning the gap. DNA for the CDR3: TGTGCCAGCAGCTTCCGACCTGGGGCGGACACTGAAGCTTTCTTT. Protein: CASSFRPGADTEAFF.

The chain couples TRBV7-2 to TRBJ1-4; D not certain. The CDR3 extends over 15 amino acids. V lost 4 bases and J 7 bases, leaving 16 bases between the germline ends. CDR1 is SGHTA, CDR2 FQGNSA, per germline. The CDR3 sequence is CASSSYGDFLEKLFF. DNA for the CDR3: TGTGCCAGCAGCTCTTACGGAGACTTTCTTGAAAAACTGTTTTTT.

J is TRBJ2-2 and V is TRBV15, with 9 nucleotides matching TRBD1. Looked up from germline, CDR1 is LNHNV and CDR2 is YYDKDF (reference sequence). The J segment lost 5 bases and the V segment lost 0 bases, leaving 13 bases of the junction unmatched. The CDR3 is 19 residues long. For the CDR3, the DNA is TGTGCCACCAGCAGAGATGGGCAACAGGGGGCGGCCCCGACCGGGGAGCTGTTTTTT. As protein: CATSRDGQQGAAPTGELFF.

This chain connects TRBV20-1 to TRBJ1-4; a possible D gene is TRBD1 (6 bases). Germline CDR1 DFQATT, CDR2 SNEGSKA (reference sequence). V was cut by 3 bases and J by 0 bases, with 11 bases left in between. CDR3 length: 15 amino acids. The DNA of the CDR3 is TGCAGTGCTAGTGATCGACAGGCAACTAATGAAAAACTGTTTTTT. This sequence encodes CSASDRQATNEKLFF.

The chain employs TRBV5-4 and TRBJ1-1; no definite D call. CDR1 and CDR2 (germline): SGHNT, YYREEE (reference sequence). The CDR3 totals 13 residues. Trimming removed 4 bases at V and 1 base at J, with 8 bases between. CDR3 sequence reads: CASSPDTNTEAFF. In DNA, the CDR3 is TGTGCCAGCAGCCCAGACACGAACACTGAAGCTTTCTTT.

This clone has a single count. J is TRBJ1-4 and V is TRBV5-5; tentatively, D is TRBD1 (6 bases). This CDR3 is 14 amino acids long. The ends were cut back, 2 bases at V and 8 bases at J, with 13 bases in the middle. The germline V gene encodes CDR1 SGHKS and CDR2 YYEKEE (reference sequence). The CDR3 DNA sequence: TGTGCCAGCAGCTTTCGGACAGCAGGAGAAAAACTGTTTTTT. Translation: CASSFRTAGEKLFF. Full variable domain (rest looked up from reference TRBV5-5 and TRBJ1-4): DAGVTQSPTHLIKTRGQQVTLRCSPISGHKSVSWYQQVLGQGPQFIFQYYEKEERGRGNFPDRFSARQFPNYSSELNVNALLLGDSALYLCASSFRTAGEKLFFGSGTQLSVL.

V is TRBV12-3 or TRBV12-4 and J is TRBJ1-3; D is ambiguous. V lost 3 bases, J lost 5 bases, and 8 bases lay in between. This CDR3 region has 13 residues. In nucleotides, the CDR3 is TGTGCCAGCAGTTTTACAGCCCGAAACACCATATATTTT. This gives the protein CASSFTARNTIYF.

The rearrangement uses TRBV11-1 and TRBJ2-1, with TRBD1 matching 9 bases. Germline CDR1 is SGHAT and CDR2 is FQDESV (reference sequence). V shed 5 bases and J 6 bases; nucleotides not matched to a gene: 8. The CDR3 is made up of 15 amino acids. CDR3 sequence (DNA): TGTGCCAGCAGCCCTAGGGACAGGGTGAGCAATGAGCAGTTCTTC. Its protein product is CASSPRDRVSNEQFF.

A single count supports this clone. V usage is TRBV5-1 and J usage is TRBJ2-7; 12 bases fit TRBD2. Looked up from germline, CDR1 is SGHRS and CDR2 is YFSETQ. V trimming: 5 bases; J trimming: 6 bases; junction bases outside the gene matches: 9. This CDR3 is built from 15 residues. The CDR3 sequence: CASSAGLAGRAEQYF. The CDR3, as DNA: TGCGCCAGCAGTGCCGGACTAGCGGGGAGGGCCGAGCAGTACTTC.